This T cell receptor beta chain was observed in a study of Ad26.COV2.S vaccination and SARS-CoV-2 variants. The data were produced by immunoSEQ multiplex PCR, yet TCRdb's version contains in-frame clones alone and is incomplete. Found here are roughly 320,000 clones, over 80% of them singletons; the top ten hold under 2.5%. Treatment given: 15 to 20 received Ad26.COV2.S at low or high dose, single or two shots; a few received placebo; per-sample allocation not given. Each sample was drawn 63 days after the first injection (of vaccine or placebo). The CDR3 extends over 14 amino acids. Trimming pared 6 bases from V and 11 bases from J, leaving 22 bases between. Germline assignment: CDR1 SGHAT and CDR2 FQDESV (reference sequence).

This sequence originates from a person between 18 and 59 years old who received the Ad26.COV2.S COVID-19 vaccine or a placebo. V usage is TRBV11-1 and J usage is TRBJ1-1, with D tentatively TRBD1 (6 bases). Source: peripheral blood, taken in a trial of Ad26.COV2.S vaccine versus placebo. CDR3 sequence reads: CASRPRDIHWDAFF. CDR3 sequence (DNA): TGTGCCAGCAGACCACGGGACATCCATTGGGACGCTTTCTTT.